Each of the 20 T cell receptor beta chains below was sequenced from the same sample in a study of cytomegalovirus exposure and HLA in healthy donors. The PCR used 60 Vbeta and 13 Jbeta primers. TCRdb's table, derived via immunoSEQ multiplex PCR, lists solely in-frame clones and lacks some. In the table there are 130,000 to 150,000 clones, around 80% of which are singletons. The material sequenced was PBMCs. These receptor sequences come from a man aged 35-49 years in good health and CMV-seropositive.

The chain couples TRBV27 to TRBJ2-7; D not resolved. Germline loops: CDR1 MNHEY, CDR2 SMNVEV (reference sequence). Trimming shortened V by 0 bases and J by 0 bases, and 12 bases separated the two germline ends. The CDR3 covers 16 residues. CDR3 bases: TGTGCCAGCAGTTTATCGCTTACCCGGAGCTCCTACGAGCAGTACTTC. Translating gives CASSLSLTRSSYEQYF.

This sequence joins TRBV7-2 and TRBJ2-3; TRBD2 matches at 8 bases. CDR1 is SGHTA, CDR2 FQGNSA, per germline. V lost 6 bases and J lost 6; bases outside the gene matches: 14. The CDR3 is made up of 16 amino acids. Here the CDR3 reads CASSLGVAGTGDTQYF. The CDR3 nucleotides are TGTGCCAGCAGTCTCGGGGTAGCGGGGACTGGGGATACGCAGTATTTT.

V is TRBV5-1 and J is TRBJ2-7; possible D gene TRBD1, 5 bases. CDR3 length: 14 residues. Per the germline V gene, CDR1 is SGHRS and CDR2 is YFSETQ. V was clipped by 0 bases and J by 6 bases, with 13 bases between them. CDR3 nucleotides: TGCGCCAGCAGCTTGGATACGAGACAGAGCGAGCAGTACTTC. Amino acid sequence: CASSLDTRQSEQYF.

V gene TRBV27 combines with J gene TRBJ2-2, with 10 bases matching TRBD1. The CDR3 sequence is 19 residues long. Germline CDR1 and CDR2: MNHEY and SMNVEV (reference sequence). Trimming at V came to 8 bases and at J to 3 bases, leaving 18 bases not matched to a gene. This CDR3 is CASAPQTGGIFTDTGELFF. The DNA of the CDR3 is TGTGCCAGCGCTCCCCAGACAGGGGGCATCTTCACGGACACCGGGGAGCTGTTTTTT.

This clone was recorded only once. This chain joins TRBV5-1 and TRBJ1-2, with 9 bases that match TRBD1. The CDR3 is 13 amino acids. Germline V lookup: CDR1 SGHRS, CDR2 YFSETQ. Trimming cost V 4 bases and J 6 bases; bases outside gene matches: 4. The CDR3 reads CASSMTGGDGYTF. The DNA for the CDR3 is TGCGCCAGCAGCATGACAGGGGGGGATGGCTACACCTTC.

The chain couples TRBV9 to TRBJ2-2; D is unresolved. The CDR3 length is 12 residues. Deletions cut 2 bases from V and 4 bases from J, with 3 bases between. Germline-derived CDR1 and CDR2 are SGDLS and YYNGEE. CDR3 protein: CASSVFTGELFF. The CDR3 DNA sequence: TGTGCCAGCAGCGTCTTCACCGGGGAGCTGTTTTTT.

This chain joins TRBV6-6 and TRBJ1-6; D is unclear. In germline, CDR1 is MNHNY, CDR2 SVGAGI (reference sequence). This CDR3 contains 14 residues. The V end lost 6 bases, the J end lost 7 bases, and 13 bases lay between the germline ends. CDR3 loop: CASRRQAGNSPLHF. Here the CDR3 DNA reads TGTGCCAGCAGACGCCAGGCGGGGAATTCACCCCTCCACTTT.

V usage is TRBV29-1 and J usage is TRBJ1-2, with D hard to call. The CDR3 contains 12 residues. V lost 4 bases and J lost 2, with 8 bases in between. Germline CDR1 and CDR2: SQVTM and ANQGSEA. The CDR3 reads CSVAERNYGYTF. The DNA for the CDR3 is TGCAGCGTTGCGGAGAGGAACTATGGCTACACCTTC.

This clone was seen once. The chain employs TRBV4-1 and TRBJ2-7; TRBD2 is a possible D gene (7 bases). Germline CDR1 MGHRA, CDR2 YSYEKL. CDR3 length: 15 amino acids. The V and J ends lost 4 bases and 0 bases respectively, with 13 bases between them. CDR3 nucleotides: TGCGCCAGCAGCCTAGGGAGGGGGAGCTCCTACGAGCAGTACTTC. This gives the protein CASSLGRGSSYEQYF.

J is TRBJ2-1 and V is TRBV18; TRBD2 is a possible D gene (6 bases). This CDR3 has 16 residues. The germline gives CDR1 KGHSH, CDR2 LQKENI. Trimming removed 4 bases at V and 6 bases at J, with 19 bases between. CDR3 amino acids: CASSRGQKRASNEQFF. The CDR3 DNA follows: TGTGCCAGCTCACGGGGCCAAAAGCGGGCGTCCAATGAGCAGTTCTTC. The full variable domain, rest sourced from reference TRBV18 and TRBJ2-1, is NAGVMQNPRHLVRRRGQEARLRCSPMKGHSHVYWYRQLPEEGLKFMVYLQKENIIDESGMPKERFSAEFPKEGPSILRIQQVVRGDSAAYFCASSRGQKRASNEQFFGPGTRLTVL.

The genes are TRBV4-3 and TRBJ1-2; D is ambiguous. V was shortened by 0 bases and J by 2 bases, with 7 bases between the two germline ends. CDR1 is LGHNA, CDR2 YSLEER, per germline. The CDR3 is 14 residues long. Here the CDR3 DNA reads TGCGCCAGCAGCCAAGATCGTCGGAACTATGGCTACACCTTC. Its protein is CASSQDRRNYGYTF.

The chain recombines TRBV6-6 with TRBJ2-5; TRBD1 aligns across 8 bases. The CDR3 runs to 15 residues. The V and J ends lost 0 bases and 4 bases, in that order; junction bases with no gene match: 4. Germline CDR1 is MNHNY and CDR2 is SVGAGI (reference sequence). The CDR3 here is CASSYSATGAETQYF. The CDR3, as DNA: TGTGCCAGCAGTTACTCTGCGACAGGGGCAGAGACCCAGTACTTC.

The V and J genes are TRBV5-1 and TRBJ2-2; D might be TRBD1 (6 bases). The CDR3 consists of 14 residues. With 7 bases removed from V and 6 bases from J, the gap between germline ends came to 16 bases. CDR1 and CDR2 (germline): SGHRS, YFSETQ. CDR3 amino acids: CASALGARSGELFF. DNA of the CDR3: TGCGCCAGCGCTTTGGGGGCTCGGTCCGGGGAGCTGTTTTTT.

The rearrangement joins TRBV28 to TRBJ1-1; 11 bases agree with TRBD1. Germline V gene sequence: CDR1 MDHEN, CDR2 SYDVKM. The CDR3 runs 17 residues. V lost 6 bases and J lost 4; bases outside the gene matches: 13. Here the CDR3 DNA reads TGTGCCAGCAGCCTATTTAAGGCCGGGACAGGGGGCACTGAAGCTTTCTTT. Amino acid sequence: CASSLFKAGTGGTEAFF. Full variable domain (missing parts from reference TRBV28 and TRBJ1-1): DVKVTQSSRYLVKRTGEKVFLECVQDMDHENMFWYRQDPGLGLRLIYFSYDVKMKEKGDIPEGYSVSREKKERFSLILESASTNQTSMYLCASSLFKAGTGGTEAFFGQGTRLTVV.

This clone was seen only once. This chain links TRBV27 with TRBJ2-1, with a tentative D call TRBD1 (6 bases). Looked up from germline, CDR1 is MNHEY and CDR2 is SMNVEV (reference sequence). The CDR3 runs to 14 residues. V gave up 3 bases and J gave up 3 bases, with 9 bases separating them. The DNA of the CDR3 is TGTGCCAGCAGTTTGTGGACAGACTACAATGAGCAGTTCTTC. Its protein is CASSLWTDYNEQFF.

This chain uses TRBV5-1 with TRBJ1-1; tentative D call: TRBD1 (5 bases). Germline CDR1 and CDR2: SGHRS and YFSETQ. This CDR3 spans 14 amino acids. The germline V and J ends were trimmed by 4 bases and 1 base, with 11 bases remaining between them. CDR3 amino acids: CASSNGHGNTEAFF. CDR3 nucleotide sequence: TGCGCCAGCAGCAATGGACACGGGAACACTGAAGCTTTCTTT.

This chain uses TRBV15 with TRBJ1-1, with 8 bases aligning to TRBD1. V trimming: 1 base; J trimming: 4 bases; junction bases outside the gene matches: 14. The CDR3 runs 18 residues. From germline, CDR1 is LNHNV and CDR2 YYDKDF (reference sequence). The chain's CDR3 is CATSRVQQGVKSGTEAFF. In DNA form, the CDR3 reads TGTGCCACCAGCAGAGTGCAACAGGGGGTTAAGTCGGGCACTGAAGCTTTCTTT.

Only one count was recorded for this clone. The V call is TRBV2, the J call TRBJ2-2; weak D call: TRBD2 (5 bases). Germline lookup yields CDR1 SNHLY and CDR2 FYNNEI. This CDR3 spans 16 amino acids. The V end lost 7 bases, the J end lost 0 bases, and 15 bases lay between the germline ends. This CDR3 reads CASTEGSRTNTGELFF. The CDR3 bases are TGTGCCAGCACTGAGGGCAGTAGGACGAACACCGGGGAGCTGTTTTTT.

In its sample, this clone was seen once. V gene TRBV5-6 combines with J gene TRBJ1-1; 7 bases align to TRBD1. In germline, CDR1 is SGHDT, CDR2 YYEEEE. CDR3 size: 16 residues. V lost 3 bases, J lost 3 bases, and 11 bases stayed unmatched. The CDR3 region is CASSSTGQGGDTEAFF. The DNA of the CDR3 is TGTGCCAGCAGCTCGACAGGGCAAGGTGGGGACACTGAAGCTTTCTTT.

V is TRBV7-8 and J is TRBJ2-5; TRBD1 agrees at 8 bases. The CDR3 length is 15 residues. The germline gives CDR1 SGHVS, CDR2 FQNEAQ. The ends lost 5 bases at V and 4 bases at J; junction bases unmatched: 9. Here the CDR3 DNA reads TGTGCCAGCAGCCTAGGAACAGGGGGACTAGAGACCCAGTACTTC. Protein: CASSLGTGGLETQYF.